One and the same sample provided the 24 T cell receptor beta chains below, sequenced in a study of technical replicates of blood from four donors (dated by TCRdb to the late 2010s). Libraries were constructed by the immunoSEQ multiplex PCR assay. TCRdb retrieved this table from immuneACCESS and kept in-frame rearrangements only. Not all clones are present; in checked studies, unresolved V genes account for under half, and no reason is known for the remainder. Across this sample there are tens of thousands of clones, with around nine tenths seen only once. Less than 5% of the sample belongs to the ten largest clones. Input material: PBMCs. These receptors were collected from a human donor in good health. Some clones in this sample may be carry-over from other donors' samples.

The chain couples TRBV19 to TRBJ2-7; 9 nucleotides agree with TRBD1. This CDR3 comprises 14 residues. Germline V gene sequence: CDR1 LNHDA, CDR2 SQIVND (reference sequence). The ends lost 7 bases at V and 2 bases at J; junction bases unmatched: 6. This CDR3 is CASNARTGAYEQYF. CDR3 nucleotide sequence: TGTGCCAGTAACGCCAGGACAGGGGCCTACGAGCAGTACTTC.

The chain is built from TRBV6-5 and TRBJ2-7; 8 nucleotides line up with TRBD2. The CDR3 runs to 15 residues. Unmatched junction bases numbered 11, after V lost 6 bases and J lost 4 bases. Per germline, CDR1 MNHEY and CDR2 SVGAGI. Here the CDR3 reads CASRYTGTRIYEQYF. The CDR3 DNA follows: TGTGCCAGCAGGTACACCGGGACTAGGATATACGAGCAGTACTTC.

The chain carries TRBV7-2 and TRBJ2-7; a possible D gene is TRBD2 (6 bases). Trimming left V 2 bases short and J 5 bases short, with 16 bases between. Germline V gene data show CDR1 as SGHTA and CDR2 as FQGNSA. CDR3 length: 15 amino acids. CDR3 sequence reads: CASSLMGGKGHEQYF. In nucleotides, the CDR3 is TGTGCCAGCAGCTTAATGGGCGGGAAGGGACACGAGCAGTACTTC.

This clone appeared a few times. V usage is TRBV7-2 and J usage is TRBJ2-3; 10 bases map to TRBD2. The CDR3 covers 16 residues. In germline, CDR1 is SGHTA, CDR2 FQGNSA. The V gene end was trimmed by 5 bases and the J gene end by 1 base; junction bases not matched to a gene: 6. CDR3 sequence: CASSLLAGGRTDTQYF. For the CDR3, the DNA is TGTGCCAGCAGCCTCTTAGCGGGGGGCCGCACAGATACGCAGTATTTT.

V gene TRBV6-1 combines with J gene TRBJ2-5, with a possible D match to TRBD1 (6 bases). Deletions cut 4 bases from V and 1 base from J, with 10 bases between. Germline loops: CDR1 MNHNS, CDR2 SASEGT. The CDR3 consists of 14 residues. The CDR3 DNA reads as TGTGCCAGCAGTGCACAGGGAACCCAAGAGACCCAGTACTTC. Protein sequence: CASSAQGTQETQYF.

Written as DNA, the CDR3 is TGTGCCAGCAGCTCCACGGACAGGGGGAACAATCAGCCCCAGCATTTT. Translation gives CASSSTDRGNNQPQHF. This chain uses TRBV28 with TRBJ1-5; 10 bases are shared with TRBD1. CDR3 length equals 16 residues. Germline V gives CDR1 MDHEN, CDR2 SYDVKM. Trimming at V came to 6 bases and at J to 3 bases, leaving 8 bases not matched to a gene.

In this sample, this clone turned up once. The chain employs TRBV4-1 and TRBJ1-5, with D perhaps matching TRBD1 (5 bases). This CDR3 comprises 13 residues. CDR1 and CDR2 (germline): MGHRA, YSYEKL. Trimming shortened V by 0 bases and J by 9 bases, and 9 bases separated the two germline ends. The CDR3 DNA reads as TGCGCCAGCAGCCAAGATAAAGGGGCGCCCCAGCATTTT. Protein product: CASSQDKGAPQHF.

This clone occurred a few times. This chain connects TRBV28 to TRBJ2-4, with 10 bases identical to TRBD2. Per germline, CDR1 MDHEN and CDR2 SYDVKM. V gave up 4 bases and J gave up 6 bases; unmatched junction bases: 6. The CDR3 runs to 15 residues. In nucleotides, the CDR3 is TGTGCCAGCAGTTCCTTTTTAGCGGGGGGAAACATTCAGTACTTC. Its translation: CASSSFLAGGNIQYF.

J is TRBJ2-7 and V is TRBV6-5, with TRBD2 identical over 11 bases. CDR1 is MNHEY and CDR2 is SVGAGI in the germline V gene. The junction had 11 bases not matched to a gene; V was cut back by 4 bases and J by 9 bases. This CDR3 is built from 15 residues. The CDR3 bases are TGTGCCAGCAGTTCCGCTACTAGCGGGGGTACGTGGCAGTACTTC. Translating gives CASSSATSGGTWQYF.

The chain uses TRBV6-6 and TRBJ2-3; 8 nucleotides align to TRBD2. In germline, CDR1 is MNHNY, CDR2 SVGAGI (reference sequence). This CDR3 contains 16 residues. The ends lost 4 bases at V and 3 bases at J; junction bases unmatched: 9. CDR3 sequence reads: CASSWGSSGGTDTQYF. CDR3 coding DNA: TGTGCCAGCAGTTGGGGGTCGTCGGGAGGGACAGATACGCAGTATTTT.

The V and J genes are TRBV5-1 and TRBJ2-1, with D possibly being TRBD1 (6 bases). The CDR3 has 15 residues. V gave up 3 bases and J gave up 5 bases, with 15 bases separating them. The germline CDR1 and CDR2 sequences are SGHRS and YFSETQ. CDR3 sequence: CASSSNVGQNNEQFF. The CDR3 coding sequence is TGCGCCAGCAGCTCCAATGTGGGACAAAACAATGAGCAGTTCTTC. Drawing the rest from reference TRBV5-1 and TRBJ2-1, the complete variable domain is KAGVTQTPRYLIKTRGQQVTLSCSPISGHRSVSWYQQTPGQGLQFLFEYFSETQRNKGNFPGRFSGRQFSNSRSEMNVSTLELGDSALYLCASSSNVGQNNEQFFGPGTRLTVL.

J is TRBJ1-1 and V is TRBV20-1; 9 bases line up with TRBD1. The CDR3 runs 11 residues. Per germline, CDR1 DFQATT and CDR2 SNEGSKA (reference sequence). The CDR3 region is CAGQGWTEAFF. The CDR3 nucleotides read TGCGCTGGACAGGGGTGGACTGAAGCTTTCTTT.

The CDR3 sequence: CASSQSTAYNSPLHF. The CDR3 DNA follows: TGCGCCAGCAGCCAAAGTACAGCTTATAATTCACCCCTCCACTTT. J is TRBJ1-6 and V is TRBV4-3, with D unclear. The CDR3 loop spans 15 amino acids. CDR1 and CDR2 from the germline V gene are LGHNA and YSLEER. V shed 2 bases and J shed 4 bases, with 9 bases lying between them.

The chain is built from TRBV10-3 and TRBJ2-6, with D possibly being TRBD2 (6 bases). Germline assignment: CDR1 ENHRY and CDR2 SYGVKD. The CDR3 has 15 amino acids. Trimming cost V 2 bases and J 1 base, with 6 bases left between them. The CDR3 is CAISEGGSGANVLTF. The CDR3 region has the DNA TGTGCCATCAGTGAGGGGGGGTCTGGGGCCAACGTCCTGACTTTC.

The chain links TRBV13 to TRBJ2-3; D is uncertain. The germline gives CDR1 PRHDT, CDR2 FYEKMQ (reference sequence). The CDR3 length is 15 residues. V gave up 5 bases and J gave up 6 bases, with 18 bases separating them. CDR3 sequence: CASSPSGNSRDTQYF. CDR3 nucleotide sequence: TGTGCCAGCAGCCCCTCCGGTAACAGCAGGGATACGCAGTATTTT.

The CDR3 loop reads CASSHGREQGAYYNEQFF. In DNA form, the CDR3 reads TGTGCCAGCAGCCACGGGAGGGAACAGGGGGCCTACTACAATGAGCAGTTCTTC. This chain connects TRBV11-1 to TRBJ2-1; possible D gene TRBD1, 9 bases. CDR1 is SGHAT and CDR2 is FQDESV in the germline V gene (reference sequence). This CDR3 contains 18 residues. V lost 5 bases to trimming and J lost 3 bases, with 23 bases between them.

CDR3 bases: TGTGCTAGTGGTTCTCAAAAACGAAGTCCCGGGAAAACCGACTACGAGCAGTACTTC. Protein: CASGSQKRSPGKTDYEQYF. The chain joins TRBV12-5 to TRBJ2-7, with a weak D call TRBD2 (5 bases). Germline lookup yields CDR1 LGHNT and CDR2 FRNRAP. This CDR3 is 19 amino acids long. The V gene lost 4 bases and the J gene lost 3 bases, with 28 bases spanning the gap.

The DNA of the CDR3 is TGTGCCAGCAGCCGAGAGTCGGTCTATGAGCAGTTCTTC. Residues: CASSRESVYEQFF. The genes are TRBV2 and TRBJ2-1; no clear D. V lost 6 bases, J lost 8 bases, and 14 bases lay in between. The germline V gene has CDR1 SNHLY and CDR2 FYNNEI. The CDR3 has 13 amino acids.

By sample share, this clone is medium-sized. The rearrangement uses TRBV11-2 and TRBJ2-7; TRBD1 might be the D (6 bases). The germline V gene has CDR1 SGHAT and CDR2 FQNNGV. The V gene lost 3 bases and the J gene lost 0 bases, with 9 bases spanning the gap. The CDR3 runs 14 residues. The CDR3, as DNA: TGTGCCAGCAGCTTTCGGGACATCTCCTACGAGCAGTACTTC. Translation gives CASSFRDISYEQYF.

The sample holds a few counts of this clone. This chain joins TRBV29-1 and TRBJ1-1; weak D call: TRBD1 (5 bases). Germline V CDR1 and CDR2: SQVTM, ANQGSEA. The CDR3 runs to 14 residues. Deletions cut 1 base from V and 2 bases from J, with 11 bases between. The CDR3: CSVEAMTANTEAFF. CDR3 in DNA: TGCAGCGTTGAAGCTATGACAGCCAACACTGAAGCTTTCTTT.

The J gene is TRBJ2-2, the V gene TRBV7-2; 11 bases agree with TRBD2. Trimming cost V 3 bases and J 2 bases; bases outside gene matches: 2. The CDR3 has 16 residues. Germline loops: CDR1 SGHTA, CDR2 FQGNSA. The CDR3 reads CASSFTSGSNTGELFF. CDR3 DNA sequence: TGTGCCAGCAGCTTTACTAGCGGGAGTAACACCGGGGAGCTGTTTTTT.

V gene TRBV10-3 combines with J gene TRBJ2-5, with TRBD2 matching 9 bases. V was clipped by 3 bases and J by 2 bases; unmatched bases: 7. Germline V gene lookup returns CDR1 ENHRY and CDR2 SYGVKD. CDR3 size: 16 residues. CDR3 loop: CAISEGAGGLQETQYF. In DNA form, the CDR3 reads TGTGCCATCAGTGAAGGAGCGGGGGGCCTACAAGAGACCCAGTACTTC.

CDR3 nucleotides: TGTGCCAGCAGTCTAGGGACAAGCTACGAGCAGTACTTC. It yields the protein CASSLGTSYEQYF. The genes are TRBV27 and TRBJ2-7, with D possibly matching TRBD1 (6 bases). This CDR3 is 13 amino acids long. The V gene's germline CDR1 is MNHEY and CDR2 SMNVEV (reference sequence). V gave up 5 bases and J gave up 3 bases, with 11 bases separating them.

This clone was counted once. V and J are TRBV2 and TRBJ2-4, with D possibly TRBD1 on 5 matching bases. The CDR3 covers 14 residues. V was trimmed by 5 bases and J by 0 bases, leaving 8 bases between them. Per the germline V gene, CDR1 is SNHLY and CDR2 is FYNNEI. CDR3 loop: CASSSQGAKNIQYF. Written as DNA, the CDR3 is TGTGCCAGCAGTTCGCAGGGAGCCAAAAACATTCAGTACTTC.